The present TCR beta chain was sequenced within a study of cytomegalovirus exposure and HLA in healthy donors. Study-wide results and limits: Roughly uniform depth of sequencing across donors was assumed in presence/absence analyses. There were 150 to 200 TCR beta chains listed as cytomegalovirus-associated.

The PCR contained 60 Vbeta and 13 Jbeta primers. Data came from immunoSEQ multiplex PCR; TCRdb stores just in-frame clones and leaves some out. The sample table includes 100,000 to 150,000 clones. With regard to this clone: Antigen specificity is unknown.

The sequenced sample consisted of PBMCs. The sequence was obtained from a man aged 40-49 years in good health and CMV-seronegative.

CDR3: CASSEYGDSQETQYF. Here the CDR3 DNA reads TGTGCCAGCAGTGAATACGGGGACAGCCAAGAGACCCAGTACTTC. The rearrangement joins TRBV6-1 to TRBJ2-5; 7 bases fit TRBD1. The CDR3 covers 15 residues. The trim removed 2 bases at V and 1 base at J, leaving 4 bases unmatched. In germline, CDR1 is MNHNS, CDR2 SASEGT.